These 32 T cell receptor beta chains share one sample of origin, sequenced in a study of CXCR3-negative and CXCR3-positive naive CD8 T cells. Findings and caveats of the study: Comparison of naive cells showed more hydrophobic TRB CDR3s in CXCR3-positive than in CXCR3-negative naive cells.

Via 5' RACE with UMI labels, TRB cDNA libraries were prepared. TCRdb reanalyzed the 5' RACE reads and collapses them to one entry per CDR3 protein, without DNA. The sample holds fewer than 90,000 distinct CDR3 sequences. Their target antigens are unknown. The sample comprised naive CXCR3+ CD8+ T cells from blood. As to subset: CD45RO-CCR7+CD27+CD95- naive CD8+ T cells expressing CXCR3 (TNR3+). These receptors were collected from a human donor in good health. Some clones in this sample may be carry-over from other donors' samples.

Here the CDR3 reads CASSQGISWGEAFF. The chain couples TRBV4-1 to TRBJ1-1. The CDR3 is 14 amino acids. The germline CDR1 and CDR2 sequences are MGHRA and YSYEKL.

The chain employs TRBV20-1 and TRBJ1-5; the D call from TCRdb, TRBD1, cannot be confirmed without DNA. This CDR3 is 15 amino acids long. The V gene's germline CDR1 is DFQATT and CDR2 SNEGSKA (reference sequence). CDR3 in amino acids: CSASRWGYSNQPQHF.

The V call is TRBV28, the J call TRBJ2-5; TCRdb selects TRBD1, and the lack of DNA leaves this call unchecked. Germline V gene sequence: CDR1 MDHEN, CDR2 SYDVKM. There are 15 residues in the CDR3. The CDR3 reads CASRTYRAIQETQYF.

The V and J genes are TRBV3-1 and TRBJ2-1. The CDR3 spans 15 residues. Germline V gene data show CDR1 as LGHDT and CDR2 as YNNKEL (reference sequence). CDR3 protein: CASSQDTSAHNEQFF.

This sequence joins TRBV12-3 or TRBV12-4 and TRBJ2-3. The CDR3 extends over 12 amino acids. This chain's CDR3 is CASSFDTDTQYF.

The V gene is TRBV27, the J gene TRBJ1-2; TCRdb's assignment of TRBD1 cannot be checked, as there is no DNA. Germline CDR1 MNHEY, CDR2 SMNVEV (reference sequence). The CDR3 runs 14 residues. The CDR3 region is CATLDRGKNYGYTF.

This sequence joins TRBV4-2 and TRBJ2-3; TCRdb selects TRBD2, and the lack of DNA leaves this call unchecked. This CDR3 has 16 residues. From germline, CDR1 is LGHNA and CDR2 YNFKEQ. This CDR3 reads CASSQAQRGGKDTQYF.

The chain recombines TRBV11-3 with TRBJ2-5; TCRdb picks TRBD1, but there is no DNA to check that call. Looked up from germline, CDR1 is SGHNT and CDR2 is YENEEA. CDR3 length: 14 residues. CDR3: CASSSQGRQETQYF.

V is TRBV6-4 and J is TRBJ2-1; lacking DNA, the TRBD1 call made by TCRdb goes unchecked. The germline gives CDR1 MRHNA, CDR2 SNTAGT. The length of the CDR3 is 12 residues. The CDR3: CASRSGVGEQFF.

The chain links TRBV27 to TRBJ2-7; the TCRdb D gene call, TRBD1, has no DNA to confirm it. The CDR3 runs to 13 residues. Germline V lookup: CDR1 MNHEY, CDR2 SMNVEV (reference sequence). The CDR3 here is CASSLSPGVEQYF.

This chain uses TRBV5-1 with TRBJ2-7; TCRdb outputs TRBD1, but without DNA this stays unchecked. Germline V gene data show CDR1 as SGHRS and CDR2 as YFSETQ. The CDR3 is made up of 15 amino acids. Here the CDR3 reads CASSSDRGGPYEQYF.

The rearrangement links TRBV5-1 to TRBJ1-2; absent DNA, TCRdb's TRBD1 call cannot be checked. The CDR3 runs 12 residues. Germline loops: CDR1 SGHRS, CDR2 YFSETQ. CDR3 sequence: CASSLDLSGYTF.

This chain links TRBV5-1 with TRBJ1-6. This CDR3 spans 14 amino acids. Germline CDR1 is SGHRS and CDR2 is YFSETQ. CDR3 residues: CASSYTVVNSPLHF. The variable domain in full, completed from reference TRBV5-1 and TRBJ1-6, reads KAGVTQTPRYLIKTRGQQVTLSCSPISGHRSVSWYQQTPGQGLQFLFEYFSETQRNKGNFPGRFSGRQFSNSRSEMNVSTLELGDSALYLCASSYTVVNSPLHFGNGTRLTVT.

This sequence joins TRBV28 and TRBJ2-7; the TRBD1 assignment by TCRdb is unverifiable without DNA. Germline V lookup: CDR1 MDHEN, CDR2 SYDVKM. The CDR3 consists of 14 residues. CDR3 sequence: CASSLDSLSYEQYF. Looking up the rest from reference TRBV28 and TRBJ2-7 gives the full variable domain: DVKVTQSSRYLVKRTGEKVFLECVQDMDHENMFWYRQDPGLGLRLIYFSYDVKMKEKGDIPEGYSVSREKKERFSLILESASTNQTSMYLCASSLDSLSYEQYFGPGTRLTVT.

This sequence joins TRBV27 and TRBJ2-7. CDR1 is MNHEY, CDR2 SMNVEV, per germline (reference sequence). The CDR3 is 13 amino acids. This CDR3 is CASSLTLSYEQYF.

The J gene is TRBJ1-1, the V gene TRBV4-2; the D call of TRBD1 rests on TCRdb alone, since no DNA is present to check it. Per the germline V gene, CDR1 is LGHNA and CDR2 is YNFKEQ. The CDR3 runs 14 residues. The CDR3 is CASSHTTENTEAFF.

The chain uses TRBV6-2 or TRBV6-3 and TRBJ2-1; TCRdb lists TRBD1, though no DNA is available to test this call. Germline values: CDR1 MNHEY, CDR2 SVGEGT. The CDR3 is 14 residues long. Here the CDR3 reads CASSPGGAFNEQFF.

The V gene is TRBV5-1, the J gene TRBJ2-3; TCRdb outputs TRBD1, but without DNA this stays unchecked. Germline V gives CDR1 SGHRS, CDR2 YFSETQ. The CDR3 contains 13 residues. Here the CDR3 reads CASSIPPTDTQYF.

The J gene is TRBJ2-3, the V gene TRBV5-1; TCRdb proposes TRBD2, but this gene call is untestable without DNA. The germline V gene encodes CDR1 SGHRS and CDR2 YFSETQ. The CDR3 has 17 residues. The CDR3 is CASSLAGLAGPMDTQYF.

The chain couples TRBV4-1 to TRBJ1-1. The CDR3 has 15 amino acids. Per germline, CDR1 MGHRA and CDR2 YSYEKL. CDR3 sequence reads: CASSQGALMNTEAFF.

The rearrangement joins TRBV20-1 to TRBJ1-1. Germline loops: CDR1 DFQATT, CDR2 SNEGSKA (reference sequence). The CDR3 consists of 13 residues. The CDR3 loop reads CSSAGRSDTEAFF.

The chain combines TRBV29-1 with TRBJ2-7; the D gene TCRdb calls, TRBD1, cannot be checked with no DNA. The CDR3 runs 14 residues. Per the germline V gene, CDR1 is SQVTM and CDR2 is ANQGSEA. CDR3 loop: CSVETGDSHYEQYF.

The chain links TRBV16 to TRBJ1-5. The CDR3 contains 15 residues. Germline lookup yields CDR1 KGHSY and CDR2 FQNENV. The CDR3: CASSPPGLENQPQHF.

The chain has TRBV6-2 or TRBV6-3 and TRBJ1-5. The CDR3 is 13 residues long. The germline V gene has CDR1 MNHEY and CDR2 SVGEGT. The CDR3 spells CASRVTFNQPQHF.

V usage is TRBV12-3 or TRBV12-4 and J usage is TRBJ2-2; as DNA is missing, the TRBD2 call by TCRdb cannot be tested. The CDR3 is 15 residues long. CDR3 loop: CAIPLPSWGHTGLFF.

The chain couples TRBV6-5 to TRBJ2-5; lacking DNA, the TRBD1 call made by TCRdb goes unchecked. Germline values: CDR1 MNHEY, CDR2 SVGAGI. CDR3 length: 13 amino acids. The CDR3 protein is CASSYSPRETQYF.

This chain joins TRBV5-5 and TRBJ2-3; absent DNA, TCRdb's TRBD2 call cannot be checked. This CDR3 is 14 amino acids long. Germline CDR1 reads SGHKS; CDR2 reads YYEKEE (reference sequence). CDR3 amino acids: CASSPEGLADTQYF. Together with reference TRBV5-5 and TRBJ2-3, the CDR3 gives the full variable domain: DAGVTQSPTHLIKTRGQQVTLRCSPISGHKSVSWYQQVLGQGPQFIFQYYEKEERGRGNFPDRFSARQFPNYSSELNVNALLLGDSALYLCASSPEGLADTQYFGPGTRLTVL.

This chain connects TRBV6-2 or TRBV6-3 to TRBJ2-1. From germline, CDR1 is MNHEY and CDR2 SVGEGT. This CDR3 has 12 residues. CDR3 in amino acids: CASSYSSNEQFF.

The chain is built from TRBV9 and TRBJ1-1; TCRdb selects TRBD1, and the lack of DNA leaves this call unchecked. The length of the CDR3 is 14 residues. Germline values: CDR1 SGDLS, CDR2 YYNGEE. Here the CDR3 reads CASSSQGANTEAFF.

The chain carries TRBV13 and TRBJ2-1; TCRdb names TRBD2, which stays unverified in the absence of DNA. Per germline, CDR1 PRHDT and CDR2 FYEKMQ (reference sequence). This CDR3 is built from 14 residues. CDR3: CASSSRSSGGVEFF.

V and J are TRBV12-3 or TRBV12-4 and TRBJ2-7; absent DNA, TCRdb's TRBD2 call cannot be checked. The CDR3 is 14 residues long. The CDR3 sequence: CASSPDFTGYEQYF.

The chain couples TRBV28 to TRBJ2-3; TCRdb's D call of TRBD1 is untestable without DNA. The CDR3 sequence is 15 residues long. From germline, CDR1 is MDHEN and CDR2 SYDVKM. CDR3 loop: CASSPVETGVDTQYF.